This TCR beta chain was obtained from a study of regulatory T cells in long-lasting Graves disease. Overall study results and limits: Persistent Graves' patients possessed reduced TCR diversity relative to recently diagnosed ones. Newly diagnosed disease favored TRBV20-1 and TRBJ2-1 over persistent disease. Comparison showed that persistent patients shared more public clonotypes (around 3,000) than new patients (roughly 1,000).

The sample holds many counts of this clonotype. Its target is unknown. This CDR3 contains 14 residues. Germline CDR1 and CDR2: SNHLY and FYNNEI. V lost 6 bases and J lost 7; bases outside the gene matches: 5. Time point meaning: persistent/refractory GD, antithyroid drugs over 5 years with positive TRAb. Construction of the TCR library relied on RNA isolated from PBMCs. Arm-PCR of CDR3 regions and iRepertoire HTBI primers were the basis on which TCR beta libraries were built. Each CDR3 protein is one row after TCRdb ran MiXCR on the multiplex PCR reads. This table holds 450,000 or so distinct CDR3 sequences, roughly 20% found once.

The sequence came from a female donor with Graves disease. The chain couples TRBV2 to TRBJ1-6, with 8 bases fitting TRBD1. Material: peripheral blood mononuclear cells (PBMCs), obtained when the disease was refractory, from a patient treated with antithyroid drugs. In nucleotides, the CDR3 is TGTGCCAGCAGCACGGACAGGGTCAATTCACCCCTCCACTTT. It codes for CASSTDRVNSPLHF.